The 31 T cell receptor beta chains below were found in one sample sequenced in a study of T cells in Graves' hyperthyroidism and ophthalmopathy. Amplification of TCR beta CDR3 regions used RNA as the template. Using the HTBI primer set, a first-round RT-PCR was run on the TCR CDR3. TCRdb re-analysed the multiplex PCR reads in MiXCR, keeping a single row per CDR3 protein. This table holds roughly 300,000 distinct CDR3 sequences, roughly 23% found once. Sample: blood. These receptors were taken from a woman in her forties or fifties with Graves' hyperthyroidism.

This clonotype has a handful of counts. This chain joins TRBV30 and TRBJ2-7; 10 bases match TRBD1. This CDR3 region has 11 residues. From germline, CDR1 is GTSNPN and CDR2 SVGIG (reference sequence). Trimming took 7 bases from V and 5 from J; bases not matched to a gene: 2. In nucleotides, the CDR3 is TGTGCCTTGACAGGGGGCCACGAGCAGTACTTC. This sequence encodes CALTGGHEQYF.

This clonotype was recorded at least ten times. J is TRBJ1-1 and V is TRBV30; D perhaps matches TRBD1 (6 bases). The germline CDR1 and CDR2 sequences are GTSNPN and SVGIG (reference sequence). This CDR3 is 12 amino acids long. Trimming stripped 0 bases from V and 11 bases from J, with 13 bases between. DNA of the CDR3: TGTGCCTGGAGTGTACACCGGGGGCCGGCTTTCTTT. Its translation is CAWSVHRGPAFF. The entire variable domain, with the rest obtained from reference TRBV30 and TRBJ1-1, is as follows: SQTIHQWPATLVQPVGSPLSLECTVEGTSNPNLYWYRQAAGRGLQLLFYSVGIGQISSEVPQNLSASRPQDRQFILSSKKLLLSDSGFYLCAWSVHRGPAFFGQGTRLTVV.

The J gene is TRBJ1-1, the V gene TRBV11-2; no clear D gene. V was pared by 1 base and J by 0 bases, with 12 bases between. CDR3 length equals 16 residues. CDR1 and CDR2 (germline): SGHAT, FQNNGV. This chain's CDR3 is CASSLARWGVNTEAFF. The CDR3 DNA follows: TGTGCCAGCAGCTTAGCGCGGTGGGGAGTGAACACTGAAGCTTTCTTT.

Many counts were recorded for this clonotype. The rearrangement joins TRBV12-3 or TRBV12-4 to TRBJ1-6, with no clear D. This CDR3 is 15 amino acids long. V was cut by 3 bases and J by 2 bases, with 8 bases left in between. The CDR3 spells CASSLLGPYNSPLHF. In DNA, the CDR3 is TGTGCCAGCAGTTTGTTAGGGCCCTATAATTCACCCCTCCACTTT.

This clonotype was observed many times. The rearrangement uses TRBV12-3 or TRBV12-4 and TRBJ2-7; 13 bases map to TRBD2. Unmatched junction bases numbered 6, after V lost 5 bases and J lost 2 bases. The CDR3 covers 16 residues. The CDR3: CASSRGLAGVPYEQYF. The CDR3 DNA reads as TGTGCCAGCAGTCGAGGACTAGCGGGAGTTCCCTACGAGCAGTACTTC.

This clonotype was seen repeatedly, ten times or more. The chain couples TRBV27 to TRBJ1-5, with TRBD1 identical over 8 bases. Trimming cost V 2 bases and J 7 bases; bases outside gene matches: 7. The CDR3 totals 15 residues. The germline gives CDR1 MNHEY, CDR2 SMNVEV (reference sequence). CDR3 residues: CASSLLGQGSQPQHF. DNA for the CDR3: TGTGCCAGCAGTTTACTAGGACAGGGCTCACAGCCCCAGCATTTT.

The table lists this clonotype with many counts. The chain has TRBV20-1 and TRBJ2-5; a possible D gene is TRBD2 (5 bases). The CDR3 has 16 residues. V lost 5 bases to trimming and J lost 1 base, with 20 bases between them. CDR1 is DFQATT and CDR2 is SNEGSKA in the germline V gene (reference sequence). The CDR3, as DNA: TGCAGTGCTCCGAGACCTAGGGAGACCCTCCAAGAGACCCAGTACTTC. As protein: CSAPRPRETLQETQYF.

The chain joins TRBV7-3 to TRBJ2-1; TRBD2 matches at 7 bases. Trimming at V came to 6 bases and at J to 6 bases, leaving 2 bases not matched to a gene. In germline, CDR1 is SGHTA, CDR2 FQGTGA. There are 12 residues in the CDR3. The CDR3, as DNA: TGTGCCAGCAGGTCTAGCGGCAATGAGCAGTTCTTC. Protein: CASRSSGNEQFF. Full variable domain (remainder filled in from reference TRBV7-3 and TRBJ2-1): GAGVSQTPSNKVTEKGKYVELRCDPISGHTALYWYRQSLGQGPEFLIYFQGTGAADDSGLPNDRFFAVRPEGSVSTLKIQRTERGDSAVYLCASRSSGNEQFFGPGTRLTVL.

This clonotype has a count of ten or more. The chain carries TRBV2 and TRBJ1-1; unclear D gene. The germline V and J ends were trimmed by 4 bases and 1 base, with 7 bases remaining between them. From germline, CDR1 is SNHLY and CDR2 FYNNEI. The CDR3 is 13 amino acids. The CDR3 sequence: CASSGNENTEAFF. CDR3 DNA sequence: TGTGCCAGCAGTGGGAATGAGAACACTGAAGCTTTCTTT.

This clonotype was seen ten or more times. The chain is built from TRBV3-1 and TRBJ1-5; 9 positions agree with TRBD1. Germline CDR1 LGHDT, CDR2 YNNKEL (reference sequence). CDR3 length equals 17 residues. V lost 4 bases, J lost 1 base, and 8 bases stayed unmatched. CDR3 region: CASSPIRTGESNQPQHF. CDR3 sequence (DNA): TGTGCCAGCAGCCCTATCCGGACAGGGGAAAGCAATCAGCCCCAGCATTTT.

This clonotype has a count of ten or more. The gene calls are TRBV10-3 and TRBJ2-7; no definite D call. This CDR3 is 15 amino acids long. Germline CDR1 is ENHRY and CDR2 is SYGVKD. V was pared by 3 bases and J by 2 bases, with 14 bases between. CDR3 protein: CAISEGRSAPYEQYF. In DNA form, the CDR3 reads TGTGCCATCAGTGAAGGAAGGTCTGCGCCCTACGAGCAGTACTTC.

This clonotype was seen ten or more times. The rearrangement links TRBV7-9 to TRBJ2-5, with D perhaps assigned TRBD1 or TRBD2 (5 bases each). CDR1 and CDR2 from the germline V gene are SEHNR and FQNEAQ (reference sequence). Trimming removed 2 bases at V and 5 bases at J, with 12 bases between. CDR3 length equals 14 residues. This chain's CDR3 is CASSLSWGKETQYF. CDR3 nucleotides: TGTGCCAGCAGCTTATCATGGGGGAAGGAGACCCAGTACTTC. Drawing the rest from reference TRBV7-9 and TRBJ2-5, the complete variable domain is DTGVSQNPRHKITKRGQNVTFRCDPISEHNRLYWYRQTLGQGPEFLTYFQNEAQLEKSRLLSDRFSAERPKGSFSTLEIQRTEQGDSAMYLCASSLSWGKETQYFGPGTRLLVL.

V gene TRBV19 combines with J gene TRBJ1-4; 7 bases agree with TRBD1. Unmatched junction bases numbered 6, after V lost 3 bases and J lost 8 bases. The germline CDR1 and CDR2 sequences are LNHDA and SQIVND (reference sequence). There are 14 residues in the CDR3. In nucleotides, the CDR3 is TGTGCCAGTAGTATTCCGGGACAGAAAGAAAAACTGTTTTTT. The encoded protein is CASSIPGQKEKLFF.

This clonotype has ten or more counts. The chain employs TRBV20-1 and TRBJ1-1; D perhaps matches TRBD1 (6 bases). V lost 5 bases and J 5 bases, leaving 15 bases between the germline ends. This CDR3 has 13 amino acids. Germline lookup yields CDR1 DFQATT and CDR2 SNEGSKA (reference sequence). CDR3 residues: CSASGQWETEAFF. The CDR3 coding sequence is TGCAGTGCTTCGGGACAATGGGAAACTGAAGCTTTCTTT.

This clonotype was recorded at least ten times. This chain links TRBV12-3 or TRBV12-4 with TRBJ1-5, with 7 bases matching TRBD1. The CDR3 contains 15 residues. V lost 4 bases, J lost 3 bases, and 6 bases stayed unmatched. The CDR3 DNA reads as TGTGCCAGCAGTTCTCGACAGGGTACCAATCAGCCCCAGCATTTT. It codes for CASSSRQGTNQPQHF.

Points on this clonotype: A read error is possible here, since a much larger clone lies one base away. The rearrangement links TRBV20-1 to TRBJ1-4, with 8 bases aligning to TRBD1. Germline V gene data show CDR1 as DFQATT and CDR2 as SNEGSKA (reference sequence). V lost 2 bases and J lost 7; bases outside the gene matches: 9. The CDR3 is 15 amino acids. CDR3 bases: TGCAGTGCTAGACCGGCGGACAGGGTTCTTGAAAAACTGTTTTTT. Translation: CSARPADRVLEKLFF.

This clonotype appeared many times. V gene TRBV30 combines with J gene TRBJ1-5; D not resolved. Germline CDR1 GTSNPN, CDR2 SVGIG (reference sequence). CDR3 length: 14 residues. V lost 3 bases, J lost 0 bases, and 9 bases lay in between. In DNA, the CDR3 is TGTGCCTGGAGGGGAAAATATAGCAATCAGCCCCAGCATTTT. Amino acid sequence: CAWRGKYSNQPQHF.

This clonotype was counted many times. The rearrangement uses TRBV7-2 and TRBJ2-1, with D perhaps being TRBD1 or TRBD2 (5 bases each). Germline CDR1 is SGHTA and CDR2 is FQGNSA. V lost 2 bases, J lost 1 base, and 12 bases lay in between. The CDR3 loop spans 16 amino acids. CDR3 in amino acids: CASSLSGAGSYNEQFF. CDR3 in DNA: TGTGCCAGCAGCTTAAGCGGAGCAGGGTCCTACAATGAGCAGTTCTTC.

The gene calls are TRBV15 and TRBJ2-7; 9 positions match TRBD1. J gave up 4 bases and V 1 base, and 5 bases lay outside the gene matches. Germline V CDR1 and CDR2: LNHNV, YYDKDF (reference sequence). The CDR3 length is 15 residues. The chain's CDR3 is CATSRGGTGLYEQYF. The CDR3 DNA reads as TGTGCCACCAGCAGAGGGGGGACAGGGCTATACGAGCAGTACTTC.

V gene TRBV7-2 combines with J gene TRBJ2-7; 13 bases line up with TRBD2. CDR1 SGHTA and CDR2 FQGNSA come from the germline V gene. The CDR3 covers 18 residues. Trimming at V came to 1 base and at J to 2 bases, leaving 8 bases not matched to a gene. CDR3 DNA: TGTGCCAGCAGCTTAGTAAGCACTAGCGGGAGGGGAGCCTACGAGCAGTACTTC. Translating it yields CASSLVSTSGRGAYEQYF. Together with reference TRBV7-2 and TRBJ2-7, the CDR3 gives the full variable domain: GAGVSQSPSNKVTEKGKDVELRCDPISGHTALYWYRQSLGQGLEFLIYFQGNSAPDKSGLPSDRFSAERTGGSVSTLTIQRTQQEDSAVYLCASSLVSTSGRGAYEQYFGPGTRLTVT.

The sample holds many counts of this clonotype. In DNA, the CDR3 is TGTGCCAGCAGTGGGAACAGCGGCAATCAGCCCCAGCATTTT. It is translated as CASSGNSGNQPQHF. The rearrangement uses TRBV2 and TRBJ1-5, with unresolved D. Trimming left V 4 bases short and J 2 bases short, with 9 bases between. CDR3 size: 14 residues. The V gene's germline CDR1 is SNHLY and CDR2 FYNNEI.

This chain connects TRBV27 to TRBJ2-1; TRBD1 might be the D (7 bases). Trimming shortened V by 3 bases and J by 2 bases, and 11 bases separated the two germline ends. Germline V gene lookup returns CDR1 MNHEY and CDR2 SMNVEV (reference sequence). The CDR3 contains 15 residues. The CDR3 coding sequence is TGTGCCAGCAGTTTCCAGGGGGGCCCCTACAATGAGCAGTTCTTC. Amino acids: CASSFQGGPYNEQFF.

This clonotype was counted at least ten times. This chain uses TRBV29-1 with TRBJ2-1; D not resolved. The CDR3 extends over 11 amino acids. V lost 4 bases to trimming and J lost 6 bases, with 7 bases between them. Germline V gene lookup returns CDR1 SQVTM and CDR2 ANQGSEA. CDR3 sequence: CSVGLANEQFF. The CDR3 region has the DNA TGCAGCGTTGGATTAGCCAATGAGCAGTTCTTC.

This clonotype was found many times. This chain joins TRBV2 and TRBJ2-3; 8 bases line up with TRBD1. The CDR3 runs to 12 residues. V lost 6 bases, J lost 10 bases, and 6 bases stayed unmatched. CDR1 SNHLY and CDR2 FYNNEI come from the germline V gene. The CDR3 DNA is TGTGCCAGCAGGCCCGACAGGGGCTCGCAGTATTTT. The encoded protein is CASRPDRGSQYF.

The rearrangement uses TRBV12-3 or TRBV12-4 and TRBJ2-7; 8 nucleotides agree with TRBD2. The CDR3 sequence is 14 residues long. V was clipped by 3 bases and J by 1 base; unmatched bases: 2. The CDR3 sequence is CASSFSGASYEQYF. The CDR3 DNA is TGTGCCAGCAGTTTTAGCGGGGCTTCCTACGAGCAGTACTTC.

This clonotype was counted at least ten times. The chain combines TRBV6-1 with TRBJ1-1; D remains ambiguous. CDR1 and CDR2 (germline): MNHNS, SASEGT. Trimming cost V 2 bases and J 11 bases, with 15 bases left between them. This CDR3 spans 13 amino acids. The CDR3 nucleotides read TGTGCCAGCAGTGAATCGTCAGGTCTTCAGGCTTTCTTT. Translating it yields CASSESSGLQAFF.

This clonotype was seen ten or more times. This sequence joins TRBV6-1 and TRBJ2-3; D is uncertain. Looked up from germline, CDR1 is MNHNS and CDR2 is SASEGT. This CDR3 comprises 15 residues. Trimming took 2 bases from V and 2 from J, leaving 11 bases between them. The CDR3 coding sequence is TGTGCCAGCAGTGAACTAGTAATTATCACAGATACGCAGTATTTT. Residues: CASSELVIITDTQYF.

This clonotype was recorded many times. The chain combines TRBV24-1 with TRBJ2-1, with unresolved D. The CDR3 has 15 residues. Germline CDR1 and CDR2: KGHDR and SFDVKD. The CDR3 spells CSTSPGTKNGNEQFF. The CDR3 DNA follows: TGTTCAACCTCACCCGGAACTAAAAATGGAAATGAGCAGTTCTTC.

This clonotype was seen ten or more times. The chain is built from TRBV7-3 and TRBJ2-2; D is unclear. The V gene's germline CDR1 is SGHTA and CDR2 FQGTGA. The V and J ends lost 1 base and 7 bases respectively, with 13 bases between them. The length of the CDR3 is 15 residues. The CDR3 sequence is CASSLSGKVNGELFF. In nucleotides, the CDR3 is TGTGCCAGCAGCTTAAGTGGGAAAGTAAACGGGGAGCTGTTTTTT.

This clonotype was counted at least ten times. The chain employs TRBV4-1 and TRBJ1-1, with TRBD1 matching over 9 bases. The ends lost 4 bases at V and 4 bases at J; junction bases unmatched: 13. This CDR3 contains 17 residues. Per the germline V gene, CDR1 is MGHRA and CDR2 is YSYEKL. CDR3 amino acids: CASSPGGTGPLGTEAFF. The CDR3 nucleotides read TGCGCCAGCAGCCCCGGGGGGACAGGGCCCTTGGGCACTGAAGCTTTCTTT.

This clonotype was recorded many times. The chain couples TRBV18 to TRBJ1-2, with 7 nucleotides matching TRBD1. V trimming: 0 bases; J trimming: 3 bases; junction bases outside the gene matches: 1. This CDR3 has 14 amino acids. Germline V gene data show CDR1 as KGHSH and CDR2 as LQKENI. The CDR3 region has the DNA TGTGCCAGCTCACCACCGACAGGGCACTATGGCTACACCTTC. Translation gives CASSPPTGHYGYTF.